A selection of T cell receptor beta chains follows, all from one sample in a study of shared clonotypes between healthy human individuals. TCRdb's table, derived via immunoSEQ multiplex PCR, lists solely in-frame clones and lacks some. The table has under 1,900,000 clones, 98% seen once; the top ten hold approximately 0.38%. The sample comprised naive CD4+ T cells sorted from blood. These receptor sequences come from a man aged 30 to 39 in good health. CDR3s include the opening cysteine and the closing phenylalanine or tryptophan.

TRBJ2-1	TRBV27	CASSQTRTSGRSYNEQFF
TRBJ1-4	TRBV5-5	CASSLEAGGNEKLFF
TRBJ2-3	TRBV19	CASSIRTSGIAPDTQYF
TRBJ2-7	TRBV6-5	CASSPWTGSFFEQYF
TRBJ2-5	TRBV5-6	CASSLSPASGVPQTQYF
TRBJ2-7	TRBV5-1	CASSGEYEQYF
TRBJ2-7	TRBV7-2	CASSFSGGLAYEQYF
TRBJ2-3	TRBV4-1	CASRSTGDTQYF
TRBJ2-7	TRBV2	CASSLTAEDREQYF
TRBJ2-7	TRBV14	CASSQSWSGLAYEQYF
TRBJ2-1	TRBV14	CASSRAGGPDNEQFF
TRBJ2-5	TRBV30	CAWNSGRALETQYF
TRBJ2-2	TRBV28	CASSLLGRGNTGELFF
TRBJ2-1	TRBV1	CTSSQEGKRARVMHEQFF
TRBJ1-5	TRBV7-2	CASSLDPAQPQHF
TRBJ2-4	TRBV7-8	CASSLAGSGRSKNIQYF
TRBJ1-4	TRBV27	CASSLRRREFGANEKLFF
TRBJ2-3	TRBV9	CASSDPTDTQYF